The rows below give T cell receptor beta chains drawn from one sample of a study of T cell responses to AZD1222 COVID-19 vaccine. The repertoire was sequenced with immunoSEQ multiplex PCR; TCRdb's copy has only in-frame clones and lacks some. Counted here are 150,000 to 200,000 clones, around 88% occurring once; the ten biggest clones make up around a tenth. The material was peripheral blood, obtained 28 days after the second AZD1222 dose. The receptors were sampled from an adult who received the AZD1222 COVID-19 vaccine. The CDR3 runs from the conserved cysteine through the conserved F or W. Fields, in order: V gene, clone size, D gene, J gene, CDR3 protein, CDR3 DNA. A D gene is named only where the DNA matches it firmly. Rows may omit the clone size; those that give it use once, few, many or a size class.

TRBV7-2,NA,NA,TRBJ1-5,CASSQLGVNQPQHF,TGTGCCAGCAGCCAATTAGGGGTCAATCAGCCCCAGCATTTT
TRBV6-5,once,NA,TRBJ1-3,CASSRRESGNTIYF,TGTGCCAGCAGTCGGAGGGAGTCTGGAAACACCATATATTTT
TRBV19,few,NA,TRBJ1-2,CASSSPNPRTNYGYTF,TGTGCCAGTAGTTCTCCGAACCCGCGAACTAACTATGGCTACACCTTC
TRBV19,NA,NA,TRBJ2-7,CASSITGTPEQYF,TGTGCCAGTAGTATTACCGGGACCCCCGAGCAGTACTTC
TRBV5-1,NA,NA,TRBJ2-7,CASSLAGSYEQYF,TGCGCCAGCAGCTTGGCCGGAAGCTACGAGCAGTACTTC
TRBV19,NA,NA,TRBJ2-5,CASRQQETQYF,TGTGCCAGCCGACAGCAAGAGACCCAGTACTTC
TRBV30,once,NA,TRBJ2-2,CAWKAAGEVDTGELFF,TGTGCCTGGAAAGCCGCCGGGGAAGTGGACACCGGGGAGCTGTTTTTT
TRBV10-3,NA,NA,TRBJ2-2,CAIHTSLGTRTGELFF,TGTGCCATACACACCTCTCTCGGGACACGCACCGGGGAGCTGTTTTTT
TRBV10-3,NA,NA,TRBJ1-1,CAISAVVGSTEAFF,TGTGCCATCAGTGCGGTGGTGGGGAGCACTGAAGCTTTCTTT
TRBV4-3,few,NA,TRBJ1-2,CASSQDLAGANYGYTF,TGCGCCAGCAGCCAAGATCTCGCAGGGGCCAATTATGGCTACACCTTC
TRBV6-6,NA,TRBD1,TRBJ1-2,CASSPDRDGWGGYTF,TGTGCCAGCAGTCCTGACAGGGATGGGTGGGGTGGCTACACCTTC
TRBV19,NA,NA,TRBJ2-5,CASSIVVTASETQYF,TGTGCCAGTAGTATTGTAGTGACGGCCTCGGAGACCCAGTACTTC
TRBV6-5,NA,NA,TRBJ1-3,CASKTVPNSGNTIYF,TGTGCCAGCAAGACAGTTCCCAACTCTGGAAACACCATATATTTT
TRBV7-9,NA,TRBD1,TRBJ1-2,CASSLALGTGANYGYTF,TGTGCCAGCAGCTTAGCATTAGGGACAGGTGCTAACTATGGCTACACCTTC
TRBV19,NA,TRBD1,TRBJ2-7,CASNRGGTYEQYF,TGTGCCAGTAACAGGGGCGGAACCTACGAGCAGTACTTC
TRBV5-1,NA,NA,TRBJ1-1,CASSLDTFGTEAFF,TGCGCCAGCAGTTTGGACACCTTCGGCACTGAAGCTTTCTTT
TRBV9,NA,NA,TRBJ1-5,CASSETPGEPQHF,TGTGCCAGCAGCGAGACCCCAGGGGAGCCCCAGCATTTT
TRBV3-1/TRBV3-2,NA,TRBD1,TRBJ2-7,CASSPPGQRFKGAYEQYF,TGTGCCAGCAGCCCTCCGGGACAGCGTTTCAAGGGGGCCTACGAGCAGTACTTC
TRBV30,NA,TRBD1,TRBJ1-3,CAWSVVGGRGNTIYF,TGTGCCTGGAGTGTAGTAGGGGGCAGGGGAAACACCATATATTTT
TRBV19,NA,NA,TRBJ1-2,CATRTFYGYTF,TGTGCCACCCGGACGTTCTATGGCTACACCTTC
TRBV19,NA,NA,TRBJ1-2,CASTGQTAGGYTF,TGTGCCAGTACCGGACAGACGGCCGGGGGCTACACCTTC
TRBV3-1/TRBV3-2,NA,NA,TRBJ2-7,CASSPGTSYEQYF,TGTGCCAGCAGCCCTGGGACCTCCTACGAGCAGTACTTC
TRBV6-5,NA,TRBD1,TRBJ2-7,CASIPDRGPYLEQYF,TGTGCCAGCATCCCAGACAGGGGGCCTTATCTCGAGCAGTACTTC
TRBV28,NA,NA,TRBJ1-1,CASTEGRGTTEAFF,TGTGCCAGCACGGAGGGGCGCGGAACCACTGAAGCTTTCTTT
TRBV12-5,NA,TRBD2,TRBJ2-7,CASGLRLAGGTYEQYF,TGTGCTAGTGGTTTGAGGTTGGCGGGGGGGACCTACGAGCAGTACTTC
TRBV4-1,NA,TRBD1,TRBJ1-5,CASSHPDRMGQPQHF,TGCGCCAGCAGCCACCCGGACAGGATGGGGCAGCCCCAGCATTTT
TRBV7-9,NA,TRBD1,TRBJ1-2,CASSFGDRVYTF,TGTGCCAGCAGCTTTGGCGACAGGGTCTACACCTTC
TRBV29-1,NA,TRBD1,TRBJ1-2,CSARLRGTGGGYTF,TGCAGCGCTCGACTTAGAGGGACAGGGGGAGGCTACACCTTC
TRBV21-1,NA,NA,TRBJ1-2,CASSTGTGIELGYTF,TGTGCCAGCAGCACCGGGACAGGGATCGAACTCGGCTACACCTTC
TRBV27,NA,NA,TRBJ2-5,CASSSRGAAETQYF,TGTGCCAGCAGTTCTCGGGGGGCCGCGGAGACCCAGTACTTC
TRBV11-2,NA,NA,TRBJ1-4,CASSQSTEKLFF,TGTGCCAGCAGCCAATCCACCGAAAAACTGTTTTTT
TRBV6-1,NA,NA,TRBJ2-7,CASSERSNRGAWNEQYF,TGTGCCAGCAGTGAAAGGTCAAATAGGGGGGCTTGGAACGAGCAGTACTTC
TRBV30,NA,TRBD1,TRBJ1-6,CAWSQGGNSPLHF,TGTGCCTGGTCACAGGGGGGAAATTCACCCCTCCACTTT
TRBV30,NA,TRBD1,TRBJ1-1,CAWSPGQGVTEAFF,TGTGCCTGGAGCCCGGGACAGGGGGTTACTGAAGCTTTCTTT
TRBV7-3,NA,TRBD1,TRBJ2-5,CASSVSGTGQETQYF,TGTGCCAGCAGCGTCTCCGGGACAGGTCAAGAGACCCAGTACTTC
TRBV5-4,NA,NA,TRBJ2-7,CASSLVGQTYEQYF,TGTGCCAGCAGCTTGGTAGGTCAGACCTACGAGCAGTACTTC
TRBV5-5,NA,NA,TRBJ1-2,CASSQDTYGYTF,TGTGCCAGCAGCCAGGACACCTATGGCTACACCTTC
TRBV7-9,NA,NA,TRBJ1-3,CASSPKRRAGNTIYF,TGTGCCAGCAGCCCTAAGCGGAGGGCTGGAAACACCATATATTTT
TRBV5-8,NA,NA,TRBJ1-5,CASSLGADQPQHF,TGTGCCAGCAGCTTGGGTGCTGACCAGCCCCAGCATTTT
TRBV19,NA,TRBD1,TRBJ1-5,CASRGQTHQPQHF,TGTGCCAGCCGGGGACAGACCCATCAGCCCCAGCATTTT
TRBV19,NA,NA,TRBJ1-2,CASSAGIDYGYTF,TGTGCCAGTAGTGCAGGAATTGACTATGGCTACACCTTC
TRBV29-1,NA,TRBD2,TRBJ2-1,CSVEQRGAYNEQFF,TGCAGCGTGGAGCAGCGGGGGGCGTACAATGAGCAGTTCTTC
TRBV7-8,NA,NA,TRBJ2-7,CASSLADFYYEQYF,TGTGCCAGCAGCTTAGCGGACTTTTACTACGAGCAGTACTTC
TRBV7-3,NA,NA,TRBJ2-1,CASSLAGALYNEQFF,TGTGCCAGCAGCTTAGCGGGGGCCCTTTACAATGAGCAGTTCTTC
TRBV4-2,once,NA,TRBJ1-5,CASSQDSLAKGGNQPQHF,TGTGCCAGCAGCCAAGATTCGCTGGCAAAGGGTGGCAATCAGCCCCAGCATTTT
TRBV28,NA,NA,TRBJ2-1,CASSSGLVPPEQFF,TGTGCCAGCAGTTCGGGACTTGTTCCCCCTGAGCAGTTCTTC
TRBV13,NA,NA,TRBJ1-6,CASSRYVDSPLHF,TGTGCCAGCAGCCGGTATGTGGATTCACCCCTCCACTTT
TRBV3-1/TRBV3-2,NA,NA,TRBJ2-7,CASSRGRLGSYEQYF,TGTGCCAGCAGCCGGGGGAGACTAGGGTCCTACGAGCAGTACTTC
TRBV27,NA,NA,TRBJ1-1,CASRIPEATEAFF,TGTGCCAGCAGAATCCCCGAGGCCACTGAAGCTTTCTTT
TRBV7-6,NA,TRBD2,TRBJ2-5,CASSLNSGGPGETQYF,TGTGCCAGCAGCCTAAATAGCGGGGGGCCGGGGGAGACCCAGTACTTC
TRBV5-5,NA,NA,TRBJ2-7,CASSLGSASYEQYF,TGTGCCAGCAGCTTGGGATCGGCGTCCTACGAGCAGTACTTC
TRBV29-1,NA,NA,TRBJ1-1,CSGFRGSTEAFF,TGCAGCGGATTCAGGGGTAGCACTGAAGCTTTCTTT
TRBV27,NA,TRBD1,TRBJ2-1,CASSLPPTGTGGPSSYNEQFF,TGTGCCAGCAGTTTACCCCCGACCGGGACAGGGGGCCCCAGCTCCTACAATGAGCAGTTCTTC
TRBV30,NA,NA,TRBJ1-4,CAWWRDEKLFF,TGTGCCTGGTGGAGGGATGAAAAACTGTTTTTT
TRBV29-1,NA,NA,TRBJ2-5,CSVVGQEGTQETQYF,TGCAGCGTTGTGGGGCAGGAGGGCACGCAAGAGACCCAGTACTTC